The source of this T cell receptor (beta chain) is a study of long-term antiretroviral therapy in people with HIV. This was the immunoSEQ v3.0 assay at survey level. Sequencing used immunoSEQ multiplex PCR; TCRdb keeps in-frame clones, though not all of them. The sample contains approximately 30,000 clones, roughly 83% of which appear only once. Whole-study results and caveats: Data on ART adherence, viral resistance or therapy changes were unavailable. Post-ART samples showed increased diversity that remained below transplant donor control levels. Clonal populations expanded prior to ART predominated within the repertoire at all time points.

V was pared by 3 bases and J by 0 bases, with 3 bases of the junction left unmatched. Per germline, CDR1 SGHNT and CDR2 YYREEE (reference sequence). The CDR3 is 17 amino acids. Concerning this clone: Its antigen is as yet unknown.

This specimen consisted of unsorted PBMCs, obtained almost 2.9 years after starting antiretroviral therapy. V usage is TRBV5-4 and J usage is TRBJ1-6, with 10 bases identical to TRBD1. The sequence derives from a man aged 25-45 years with HIV. CDR3 region: CASSSGDRGSYNSPLHF. CDR3 DNA: TGTGCCAGCAGCTCGGGGGACAGGGGCTCCTATAATTCACCCCTCCACTTT.